These 8 T cell receptor beta chains share one sample of origin, sequenced in a study of T cell changes during pregnancy in multiple sclerosis. Produced via immunoSEQ multiplex PCR; TCRdb's table is partial and in-frame only. This sample yields about 80,000 clones, of which under 95% are seen a single time; roughly 1.4% belongs to the top ten. The sequencing here drew on peripheral blood, taken before pregnancy. The receptors were sampled from a female donor with multiple sclerosis, enrolled in a pregnancy study.

The V call is TRBV5-1, the J call TRBJ1-2; TRBD1 is a possible D gene (5 bases). The CDR3 has 13 amino acids. Trimming removed 7 bases from V and 3 bases from J, with 13 bases in between. CDR1 is SGHRS and CDR2 is YFSETQ in the germline V gene. Here the CDR3 reads CASGSGEDYGYTF. DNA for the CDR3: TGCGCCAGCGGGTCGGGGGAGGACTATGGCTACACCTTC.

The chain recombines TRBV13 with TRBJ1-3, with D possibly matching TRBD1 (5 bases). Trimming removed 3 bases at V and 7 bases at J, with 19 bases between. This CDR3 comprises 16 residues. The germline V gene encodes CDR1 PRHDT and CDR2 FYEKMQ (reference sequence). CDR3 DNA sequence: TGTGCCAGCAGCTTGGGCAGGGAATTAGTACGGAACACCATATATTTT. Its protein is CASSLGRELVRNTIYF. Looking up the rest from reference TRBV13 and TRBJ1-3 gives the full variable domain: AAGVIQSPRHLIKEKRETATLKCYPIPRHDTVYWYQQGPGQDPQFLISFYEKMQSDKGSIPDRFSAQQFSDYHSELNMSSLELGDSALYFCASSLGRELVRNTIYFGEGSWLTVV.

V and J are TRBV11-2 and TRBJ2-1; no clear D gene. This CDR3 has 14 residues. V lost 2 bases to trimming and J lost 9 bases, with 14 bases between them. Germline CDR1 reads SGHAT; CDR2 reads FQNNGV. The CDR3 loop reads CASSLIARSGEQFF. The CDR3 coding sequence is TGTGCCAGCAGCTTAATCGCTCGCTCGGGTGAGCAGTTCTTC.

The chain recombines TRBV10-3 with TRBJ1-1; no reliable D call. The CDR3 is 13 amino acids. Germline values: CDR1 ENHRY, CDR2 SYGVKD. Deletions cut 5 bases from V and 11 bases from J, with 18 bases between. CDR3 sequence reads: CAISHLSITGAFF. The CDR3, as DNA: TGTGCCATCAGTCATCTATCTATAACCGGGGCTTTCTTT.

Points on this clone: A read error may account for a junction end that differs from germline. The chain combines TRBV7-9 with TRBJ2-1, with a possible D match to TRBD1 (5 bases). Germline CDR1 SEHNR, CDR2 FQNEAQ (reference sequence). The CDR3 has 13 residues. In DNA form, the CDR3 reads TGTGCCAGCAGCTTAACAGGCTACGATGAGCAGTTCTTC. Amino acids: CASSLTGYDEQFF. The full variable domain, completed using reference TRBV7-9 and TRBJ2-1, is DTGVSQNPRHKITKRGQNVTFRCDPISEHNRLYWYRQTLGQGPEFLTYFQNEAQLEKSRLLSDRFSAERPKGSFSTLEIQRTEQGDSAMYLCASSLTGYDEQFFGPGTRLTVL.

The genes are TRBV6-1 and TRBJ1-1; 7 positions match TRBD1. This CDR3 contains 14 residues. CDR1 and CDR2 from the germline V gene are MNHNS and SASEGT. Unmatched junction bases numbered 1, after V lost 2 bases and J lost 1 base. The CDR3 loop is CASSEPGGNTEAFF. The CDR3 bases are TGTGCCAGCAGTGAACCAGGGGGGAACACTGAAGCTTTCTTT.

The gene calls are TRBV9 and TRBJ1-6; TRBD1 matches at 9 bases. CDR1 is SGDLS and CDR2 is YYNGEE in the germline V gene. J was trimmed by 6 bases and V by 3 bases; bases with no gene match: 1. The CDR3 consists of 14 residues. The CDR3 reads CASSGTGVNSPLHF. The CDR3 nucleotides read TGTGCCAGCAGCGGGACAGGGGTTAATTCACCCCTCCACTTT.

This clone was detected only once. The rearrangement uses TRBV29-1 and TRBJ1-6; D gene unclear. The CDR3 has 14 amino acids. Germline V gives CDR1 SQVTM, CDR2 ANQGSEA. V lost 7 bases and J 0 bases, leaving 10 bases between the germline ends. The CDR3 DNA reads as TGCAGCGGAAAACAGAGCTCCTATAATTCACCCCTCCACTTT. Protein product: CSGKQSSYNSPLHF. Full variable domain (missing parts from reference TRBV29-1 and TRBJ1-6): SAVISQKPSRDICQRGTSLTIQCQVDSQVTMMFWYRQQPGQSLTLIATANQGSEATYESGFVIDKFPISRPNLTFSTLTVSNMSPEDSSIYLCSGKQSSYNSPLHFGNGTRLTVT.